A single T cell receptor (beta chain) is shown here with its context. The data belong to a study of chronic HIV infection and antiretroviral therapy. TCRdb itself ran the 5' RACE reads through MiXCR, one entry per CDR3 protein. The sample lists fewer than 40,000 distinct CDR3 sequences, around 8.7% seen once, with roughly 2.8% in the top ten. The CDR3 loop spans 14 amino acids. The germline V gene encodes CDR1 SNHLY and CDR2 FYNNEI. J lost 4 bases, V lost 8 bases, and 8 bases had no gene match. This receptor was obtained from an adult who had HIV and had not received antiretroviral therapy, or was an uninfected healthy control (not recorded which). The chain uses TRBV2 and TRBJ1-2, with TRBD1 matching over 9 bases. Input material: peripheral blood. The CDR3 bases are TGTGCCAGCCGACGGGGACAGGGCTTCTATGGCTACACCTTC. Translated: CASRRGQGFYGYTF.